This is a list of T cell receptor beta chains from one sample in a study of blood T cell repertoires in COVID-19. TCRdb keeps only in-frame clones here, not all; method: immunoSEQ multiplex PCR. Among around 37,000 clones, roughly 87% were seen once, and the ten largest hold around 1.8%. The sample taken for sequencing was peripheral blood. All receptors come from a man aged 50 to 60 with active or convalescent COVID-19. Each CDR3 is given with its conserved first and last residue. A D gene is named only where the DNA matches it firmly. The size of a clone is reported for some rows only, either as once, few or many, or as a class for expanded clones.

v_call	d_call	j_call	clone_size	cdr3_aa	cdr3_nt
TRBV7-9	TRBD1	TRBJ2-3	NA	CASSPQGGGTDTQYF	TGTGCCAGCAGCCCCCAAGGGGGCGGGACAGATACGCAGTATTTT
TRBV7-3	NA	TRBJ1-1	NA	CASSRTGNTEAFF	TGTGCCAGCAGCCGAACAGGAAACACTGAAGCTTTCTTT
TRBV28	TRBD2	TRBJ2-3	NA	CASSEGGLVADTQYF	TGTGCCAGCAGTGAAGGGGGACTAGTTGCAGATACGCAGTATTTT
TRBV5-6	TRBD2	TRBJ2-7	NA	CASSLATGLAGHEQYF	TGTGCCAGCAGCTTGGCTACAGGACTAGCGGGCCACGAGCAGTACTTC
TRBV10-3	TRBD2	TRBJ2-3	NA	CAISESTSGKTDTQYF	TGTGCCATCAGTGAGTCGACTAGCGGGAAAACAGATACGCAGTATTTT
TRBV7-9	NA	TRBJ2-7	once	CASSLARLGGREQYF	TGTGCCAGCAGCTTAGCGAGACTTGGAGGAAGGGAGCAGTACTTC
TRBV9	NA	TRBJ2-3	NA	CASGGRDRNTDTQYF	TGTGCCAGCGGTGGGAGGGACAGGAACACAGATACGCAGTATTTT
TRBV19	TRBD1	TRBJ2-2	NA	CASRARTGYTGELFF	TGTGCCAGTAGGGCCCGGACAGGTTACACCGGGGAGCTGTTTTTT
TRBV9	NA	TRBJ1-5	NA	CASSPGSNQPQHF	TGTGCCAGCAGCCCGGGAAGCAATCAGCCCCAGCATTTT
TRBV5-5	NA	TRBJ2-7	NA	CASSLVPGFGEQYF	TGTGCCAGCAGCTTGGTCCCAGGGTTCGGCGAGCAGTACTTC
TRBV29-1	TRBD1	TRBJ1-2	NA	CSAPGQGSYGYTF	TGCAGCGCTCCGGGACAGGGTAGCTATGGCTACACCTTC
TRBV28	TRBD1	TRBJ2-7	NA	CASSLGQVSYEQYF	TGTGCCAGCAGTTTAGGACAGGTATCCTACGAGCAGTACTTC
TRBV18	NA	TRBJ1-4	NA	CASSPGREEKLFF	TGTGCCAGCTCACCAGGGAGAGAAGAAAAACTGTTTTTT
TRBV19	NA	TRBJ1-5	NA	CASNPGYLLGGQPQHF	TGTGCCAGTAATCCCGGGTACCTACTAGGCGGTCAGCCCCAGCATTTT
TRBV10-3	TRBD2	TRBJ2-5	NA	CAISGLAGQGTQYF	TGTGCCATCAGCGGACTAGCGGGACAAGGGACCCAGTACTTC
TRBV5-1	NA	TRBJ2-3	NA	CASSSSFRVLADTDTQYF	TGCGCCAGCAGCTCCTCCTTCCGGGTTCTAGCCGACACAGATACGCAGTATTTT
TRBV2	TRBD2	TRBJ2-1	NA	CASRTSGMMGEQFF	TGTGCCAGCAGGACTAGCGGGATGATGGGTGAGCAGTTCTTC
TRBV12-3/TRBV12-4	NA	TRBJ1-1	once	CASSLQTNTEAFF	TGTGCCAGCAGCCTACAGACGAACACTGAAGCTTTCTTT
TRBV11-2	TRBD1	TRBJ2-1	NA	CASSQGQYNEQFF	TGTGCCAGCAGCCAGGGACAGTACAATGAGCAGTTCTTC
TRBV7-2	NA	TRBJ2-5	NA	CASSLEGLGQETQYF	TGTGCCAGCAGCCTAGAGGGACTGGGGCAAGAGACCCAGTACTTC
TRBV6-5	NA	TRBJ2-7	NA	CASSSTRRAYEQYF	TGTGCCAGCAGCTCAACGAGGCGGGCCTACGAGCAGTACTTC
TRBV28	NA	TRBJ2-7	NA	CASRTQKINPPYEQYF	TGTGCCAGCAGGACACAAAAAATAAACCCACCTTACGAGCAGTACTTC
TRBV28	NA	TRBJ2-2	NA	CASTPATRGTGELFF	TGTGCCAGCACCCCAGCGACTAGGGGCACCGGGGAGCTGTTTTTT
TRBV7-2	TRBD1	TRBJ2-1	NA	CASSSRDRGYNEQFF	TGTGCCAGCAGCTCCCGGGACAGGGGGTACAATGAGCAGTTCTTC
TRBV6-1	NA	TRBJ1-6	NA	CASSEALGRLNSPLHF	TGTGCCAGCAGTGAAGCACTGGGCAGGCTCAATTCACCCCTCCACTTT
TRBV6-6	TRBD1	TRBJ1-6	NA	CASSFLPGTDSPLHF	TGTGCCAGCAGTTTTCTCCCCGGGACAGATTCACCCCTCCACTTT
TRBV28	TRBD2	TRBJ2-2	NA	CASIAGSHTGELFF	TGTGCCAGCATAGCGGGATCCCACACCGGGGAGCTGTTTTTT
TRBV7-2	NA	TRBJ1-5	NA	CASSLRLGQGLQPQHF	TGTGCCAGCAGCTTAAGATTGGGGCAGGGACTTCAGCCCCAGCATTTT
TRBV7-9	TRBD1	TRBJ1-2	NA	CASSPWDRGAYYGYTF	TGTGCCAGCAGCCCCTGGGACAGGGGGGCTTACTATGGCTACACCTTC
TRBV5-8	NA	TRBJ1-5	few	CASSLKGQNDQPQHF	TGTGCCAGCAGCTTGAAGGGGCAGAACGATCAGCCCCAGCATTTT
TRBV7-2	NA	TRBJ1-5	NA	CASSPNSNQPQHF	TGTGCCAGCAGCCCCAATAGCAATCAGCCCCAGCATTTT
TRBV18	NA	TRBJ1-5	NA	CASSPDAGQPQHF	TGTGCCAGCTCACCGGATGCGGGACAGCCCCAGCATTTT
TRBV5-1	NA	TRBJ2-1	NA	CASSLAAEYNEQFF	TGCGCCAGCAGCTTGGCAGCGGAATACAATGAGCAGTTCTTC
TRBV30	TRBD1	TRBJ1-3	NA	CAWSVTGGGNTIYF	TGTGCCTGGAGTGTAACAGGGGGGGGAAACACCATATATTTT
TRBV5-6	TRBD1	TRBJ2-7	NA	CASSLAVGAYRGVEQYF	TGTGCCAGCAGCTTGGCGGTTGGGGCCTACAGGGGTGTGGAGCAGTACTTC
TRBV7-9	TRBD1	TRBJ1-6	once	CASSLRDRGLSYNSPLHF	TGTGCCAGCAGCTTACGAGACAGGGGGCTCTCCTATAATTCACCCCTCCACTTT
TRBV4-1	TRBD2	TRBJ2-3	once	CASSQDGGLAGDTQYF	TGCGCCAGCAGCCAAGATGGGGGACTAGCGGGAGATACGCAGTATTTT
TRBV15	NA	TRBJ1-3	NA	CATSRGPGFSGNTIYF	TGTGCCACCAGCAGAGGACCAGGGTTCTCTGGAAACACCATATATTTT
TRBV6-1	TRBD2	TRBJ2-3	NA	CASSEGAGGPTDTQYF	TGTGCCAGCAGTGAAGGGGCGGGAGGACCCACAGATACGCAGTATTTT
TRBV3-1/TRBV3-2	NA	TRBJ1-6	NA	CASSPRGDYNSPLHF	TGTGCCAGCAGCCCCCGGGGGGATTATAATTCACCCCTCCACTTT
TRBV10-2	TRBD2	TRBJ2-1	NA	CASTLAGGNEQFF	TGCGCCAGCACGTTAGCGGGAGGCAATGAGCAGTTCTTC
TRBV5-1	TRBD2	TRBJ2-3	NA	CASSLASPSGRLDTQYF	TGCGCCAGCAGCTTGGCTTCCCCTAGCGGGAGATTAGATACGCAGTATTTT
TRBV7-6	TRBD1	TRBJ1-3	NA	CASSVTGALSGNTIYF	TGTGCCAGCAGCGTAACAGGGGCACTCTCTGGAAACACCATATATTTT
TRBV19	TRBD1	TRBJ2-7	few	CASSIGDSLYEQYF	TGTGCCAGTAGTATAGGGGACAGCCTCTACGAGCAGTACTTC
TRBV5-1	TRBD1	TRBJ2-4	once	CASSLRQGVGDIQYF	TGCGCCAGCAGCTTGAGACAGGGCGTGGGGGACATTCAGTACTTC
TRBV28	NA	TRBJ2-3	NA	CASSLPDGGPTYTDTQYF	TGTGCCAGCAGTCTACCCGATGGGGGCCCAACCTACACAGATACGCAGTATTTT
TRBV24-1	NA	TRBJ1-2	NA	CATSDAQSNGYTF	TGTGCCACCAGTGACGCGCAATCCAATGGCTACACCTTC
TRBV5-1	NA	TRBJ2-7	once	CASSRGTQRTYEQYF	TGCGCCAGCAGCCGCGGGACCCAGCGTACCTACGAGCAGTACTTC
TRBV30	TRBD1	TRBJ1-1	NA	CACRTGSRTEAFF	TGTGCCTGCCGGACAGGGTCGCGGACTGAAGCTTTCTTT
TRBV23-1	NA	TRBJ2-1	NA	CASSLQGPLAMMRCTFYEQFF	TGCGCCAGCAGTCTACAGGGTCCTCTTGCGATGATGCGCTGTACCTTTTATGAGCAGTTCTTC
TRBV10-3	TRBD2	TRBJ2-3	NA	CAISTSGRGPDTQYF	TGTGCCATCAGTACTAGCGGGAGGGGCCCAGATACGCAGTATTTT
TRBV10-1	TRBD2	TRBJ2-5	NA	CASSGGLAVQETQYF	TGCGCCAGCAGTGGGGGACTAGCGGTCCAAGAGACCCAGTACTTC
TRBV25-1	TRBD2	TRBJ2-3	NA	CASSPPLSGISTDTQYF	TGTGCCAGCAGTCCGCCCCTAAGCGGGATTAGCACAGATACGCAGTATTTT
TRBV19	NA	TRBJ1-4	NA	CASSTQGEKLFF	TGTGCCAGTAGTACCCAGGGGGAAAAACTGTTTTTT
TRBV4-3	NA	TRBJ2-2	once	CASSQGPSAANTGELFF	TGCGCCAGCAGCCAAGGGCCTTCGGCGGCGAACACCGGGGAGCTGTTTTTT
TRBV9	TRBD2	TRBJ2-3	NA	CASSPSTSGSYGTQYF	TGTGCCAGCAGCCCCTCTACTAGCGGGAGTTACGGAACGCAGTATTTT
TRBV27	NA	TRBJ2-3	NA	CASSPNRLTSTDTQYF	TGTGCCAGCAGTCCAAACCGCCTTACTAGCACAGATACGCAGTATTTT
TRBV30	NA	TRBJ1-1	NA	CAWSRQLNTEAFF	TGTGCCTGGAGTCGACAGCTGAACACTGAAGCTTTCTTT
TRBV7-2	TRBD1	TRBJ1-1	NA	CASSWDRGHAFF	TGTGCCAGCAGTTGGGACAGGGGGCATGCTTTCTTT
TRBV6-6	TRBD1	TRBJ1-5	NA	CAIRGTVSNQPQHF	TGTGCCATCCGGGGGACAGTTAGCAATCAGCCCCAGCATTTT